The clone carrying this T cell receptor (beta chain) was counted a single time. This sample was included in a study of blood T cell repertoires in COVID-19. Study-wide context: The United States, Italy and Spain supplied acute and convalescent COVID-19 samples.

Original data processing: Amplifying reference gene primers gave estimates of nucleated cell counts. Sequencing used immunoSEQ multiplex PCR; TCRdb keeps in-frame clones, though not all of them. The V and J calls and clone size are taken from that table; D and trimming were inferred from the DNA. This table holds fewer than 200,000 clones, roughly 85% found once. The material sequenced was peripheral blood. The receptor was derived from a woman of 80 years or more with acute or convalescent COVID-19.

As DNA, the CDR3 is TGTGCCAGCAGCCGAACAGGTGTCACTGGCTACACCTTC. Translated: CASSRTGVTGYTF. The chain links TRBV3-1 (or the pseudogene TRBV3-2) to TRBJ1-2; tentative D call: TRBD1 (5 bases). V was shortened by 4 bases and J by 7 bases, with 13 bases between the two germline ends. Germline CDR1 and CDR2: LGHDT and YNNKEL (reference sequence). The CDR3 extends over 13 amino acids.